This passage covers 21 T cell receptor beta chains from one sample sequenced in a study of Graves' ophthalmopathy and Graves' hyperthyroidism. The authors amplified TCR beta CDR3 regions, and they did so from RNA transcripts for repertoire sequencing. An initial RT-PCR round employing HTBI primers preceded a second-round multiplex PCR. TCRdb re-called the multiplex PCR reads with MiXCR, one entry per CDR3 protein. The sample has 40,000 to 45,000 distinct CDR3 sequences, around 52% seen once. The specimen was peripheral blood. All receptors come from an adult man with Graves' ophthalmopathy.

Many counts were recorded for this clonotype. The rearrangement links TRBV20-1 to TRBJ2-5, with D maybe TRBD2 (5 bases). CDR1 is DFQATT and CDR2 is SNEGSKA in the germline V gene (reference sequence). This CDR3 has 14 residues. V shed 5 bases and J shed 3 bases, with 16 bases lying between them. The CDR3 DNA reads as TGCAGTGCTGACTTAGCGACGATCGAAGAGACCCAGTACTTC. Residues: CSADLATIEETQYF.

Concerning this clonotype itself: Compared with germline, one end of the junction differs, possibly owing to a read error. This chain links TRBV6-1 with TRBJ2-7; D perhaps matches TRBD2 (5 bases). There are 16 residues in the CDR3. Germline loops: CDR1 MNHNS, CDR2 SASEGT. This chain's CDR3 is CASRVHDGIGFYEQDF. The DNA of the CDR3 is TGTGCCAGCAGAGTACATGACGGGATAGGGTTTTACGAGCAGGACTTC.

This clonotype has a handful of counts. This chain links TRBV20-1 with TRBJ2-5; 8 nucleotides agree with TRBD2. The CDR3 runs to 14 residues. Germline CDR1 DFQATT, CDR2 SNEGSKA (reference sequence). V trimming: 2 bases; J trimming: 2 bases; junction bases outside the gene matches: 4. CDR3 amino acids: CSARPTGGQETQYF. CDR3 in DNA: TGCAGTGCTAGACCGACGGGGGGGCAAGAGACCCAGTACTTC.

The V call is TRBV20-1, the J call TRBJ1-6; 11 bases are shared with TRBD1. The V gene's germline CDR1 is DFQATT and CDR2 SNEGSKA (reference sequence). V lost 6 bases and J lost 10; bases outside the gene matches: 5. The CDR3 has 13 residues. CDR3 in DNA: TGCAGTGCGGCCGGGACAGGGGGATCACCCCTCCACTTT. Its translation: CSAAGTGGSPLHF.

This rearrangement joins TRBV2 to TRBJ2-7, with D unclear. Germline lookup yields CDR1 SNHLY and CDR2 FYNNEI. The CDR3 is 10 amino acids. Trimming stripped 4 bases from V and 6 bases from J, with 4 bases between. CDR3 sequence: CASSAIEQYF. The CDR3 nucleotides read TGTGCCAGCAGTGCTATCGAGCAGTACTTC.

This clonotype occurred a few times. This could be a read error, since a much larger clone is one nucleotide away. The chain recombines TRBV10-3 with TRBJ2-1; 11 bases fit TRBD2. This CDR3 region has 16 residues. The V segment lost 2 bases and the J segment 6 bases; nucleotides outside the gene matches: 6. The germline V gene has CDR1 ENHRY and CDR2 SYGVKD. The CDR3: CAISEGSGGAPNEQFF. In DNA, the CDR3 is TGTGCCATCAGTGAGGGTAGCGGGGGGGCCCCCAATGAGCAGTTCTTC.

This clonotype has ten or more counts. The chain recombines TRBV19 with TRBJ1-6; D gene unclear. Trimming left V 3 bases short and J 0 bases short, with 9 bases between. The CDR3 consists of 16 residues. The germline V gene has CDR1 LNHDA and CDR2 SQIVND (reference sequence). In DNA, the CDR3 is TGTGCCAGTAGTATTACCTCCTCCTCCTATAATTCACCCCTCCACTTT. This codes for CASSITSSSYNSPLHF.

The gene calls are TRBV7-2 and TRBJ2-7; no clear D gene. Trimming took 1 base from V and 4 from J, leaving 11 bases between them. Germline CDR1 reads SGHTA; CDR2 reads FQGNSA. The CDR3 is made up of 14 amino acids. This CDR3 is CASSLVGQLYEQYF. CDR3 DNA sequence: TGTGCCAGCAGCTTAGTAGGCCAGCTATACGAGCAGTACTTC. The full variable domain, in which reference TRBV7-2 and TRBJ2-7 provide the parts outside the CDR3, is GAGVSQSPSNKVTEKGKDVELRCDPISGHTALYWYRQSLGQGLEFLIYFQGNSAPDKSGLPSDRFSAERTGGSVSTLTIQRTQQEDSAVYLCASSLVGQLYEQYFGPGTRLTVT.

Written as DNA, the CDR3 is TGCGCCAGCAGCGACCGACAGGGGATGAACACTGAAGCTTTCTTT. Its translation: CASSDRQGMNTEAFF. The chain is built from TRBV10-1 and TRBJ1-1, with 8 bases that match TRBD1. With 6 bases clipped from V and 0 bases from J, the junction kept 6 bases outside the gene matches. The CDR3 consists of 15 residues. Germline CDR1 and CDR2: WNHNN and SYGVQD (reference sequence).

The CDR3 nucleotides are TGTGCCAGCAGTTTACTCCCTCAGGACAGGGCTTACGTTGAAGCTTTCTTT. Translated: CASSLLPQDRAYVEAFF. The chain uses TRBV28 and TRBJ1-1; TRBD1 matches 8 bases. The CDR3 extends over 17 amino acids. The germline CDR1 and CDR2 sequences are MDHEN and SYDVKM. With 2 bases clipped from V and 7 bases from J, the junction kept 15 bases outside the gene matches.

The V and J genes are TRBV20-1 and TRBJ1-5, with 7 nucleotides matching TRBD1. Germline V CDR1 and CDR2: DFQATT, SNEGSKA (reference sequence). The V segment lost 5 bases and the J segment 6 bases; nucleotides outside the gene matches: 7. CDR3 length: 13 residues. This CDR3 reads CSALTGDPQPQHF. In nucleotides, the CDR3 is TGCAGTGCTTTAACAGGGGATCCTCAGCCCCAGCATTTT.

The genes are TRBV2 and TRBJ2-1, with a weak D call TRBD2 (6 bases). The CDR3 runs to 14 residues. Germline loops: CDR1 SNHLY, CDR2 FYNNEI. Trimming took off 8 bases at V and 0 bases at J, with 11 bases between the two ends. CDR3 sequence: CASSGVSSYNEQFF. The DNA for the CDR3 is TGTGCCAGCTCGGGGGTGAGCTCCTACAATGAGCAGTTCTTC.

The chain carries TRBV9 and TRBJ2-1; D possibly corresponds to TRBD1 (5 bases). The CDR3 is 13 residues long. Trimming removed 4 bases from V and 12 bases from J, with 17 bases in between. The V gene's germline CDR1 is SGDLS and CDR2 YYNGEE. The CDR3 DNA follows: TGTGCCAGCAGCCCTTCAGGGATAATCTCGCAGTTCTTC. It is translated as CASSPSGIISQFF.

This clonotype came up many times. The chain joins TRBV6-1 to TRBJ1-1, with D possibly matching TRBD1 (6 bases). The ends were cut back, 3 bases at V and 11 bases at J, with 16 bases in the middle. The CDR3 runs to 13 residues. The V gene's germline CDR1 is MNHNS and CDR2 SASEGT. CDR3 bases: TGTGCCAGCAGTGAGGCGACAGGCCGCGGGGCTTTCTTT. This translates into CASSEATGRGAFF.

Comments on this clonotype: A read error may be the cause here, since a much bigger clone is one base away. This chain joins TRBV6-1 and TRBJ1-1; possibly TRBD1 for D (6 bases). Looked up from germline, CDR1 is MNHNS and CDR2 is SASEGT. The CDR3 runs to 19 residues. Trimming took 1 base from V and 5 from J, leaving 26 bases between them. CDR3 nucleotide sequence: TGTGCCAGCAGTGAAGATCCGGACATCAACTTTACAGGGCGTACTGAAGCTTTCTTT. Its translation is CASSEDPDINFTGRTEAFF.

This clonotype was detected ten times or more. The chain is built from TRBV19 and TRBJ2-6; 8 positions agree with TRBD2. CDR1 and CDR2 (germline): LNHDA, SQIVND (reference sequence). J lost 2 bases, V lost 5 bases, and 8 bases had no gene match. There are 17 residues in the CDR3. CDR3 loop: CASSPTPLAAGANVLTF. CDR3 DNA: TGTGCCAGTAGTCCGACCCCACTAGCGGCTGGGGCCAACGTCCTGACTTTC.

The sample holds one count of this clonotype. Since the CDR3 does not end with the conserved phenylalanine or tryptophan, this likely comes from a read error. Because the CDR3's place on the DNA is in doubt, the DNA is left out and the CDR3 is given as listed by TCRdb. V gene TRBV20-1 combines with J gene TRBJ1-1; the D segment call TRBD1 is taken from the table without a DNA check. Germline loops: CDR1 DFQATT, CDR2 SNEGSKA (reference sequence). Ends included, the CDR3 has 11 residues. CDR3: CSARQTDRAYY.

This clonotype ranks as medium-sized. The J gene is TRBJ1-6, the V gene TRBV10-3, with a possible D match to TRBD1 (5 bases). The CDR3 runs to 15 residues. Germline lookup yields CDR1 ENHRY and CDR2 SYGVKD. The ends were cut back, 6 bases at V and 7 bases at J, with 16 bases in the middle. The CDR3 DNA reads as TGTGCCATCAGGGGAGGGCAGGGTTGGAATTCACCCCTCCACTTT. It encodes CAIRGGQGWNSPLHF.

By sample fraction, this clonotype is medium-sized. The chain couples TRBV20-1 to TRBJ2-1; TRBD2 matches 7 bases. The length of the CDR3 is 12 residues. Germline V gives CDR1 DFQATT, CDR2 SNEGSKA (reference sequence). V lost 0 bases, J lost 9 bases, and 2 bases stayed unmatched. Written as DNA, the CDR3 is TGCAGTGCTAGAGAGCGGGAGTTTGAGCAGTTCTTC. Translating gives CSAREREFEQFF.

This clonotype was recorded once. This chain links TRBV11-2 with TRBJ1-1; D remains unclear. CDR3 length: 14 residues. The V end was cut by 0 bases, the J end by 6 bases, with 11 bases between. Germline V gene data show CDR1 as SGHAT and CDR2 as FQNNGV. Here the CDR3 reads CASSLDTSYSEAFF. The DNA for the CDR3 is TGTGCCAGCAGCTTAGACACGTCTTACTCTGAAGCTTTCTTT.

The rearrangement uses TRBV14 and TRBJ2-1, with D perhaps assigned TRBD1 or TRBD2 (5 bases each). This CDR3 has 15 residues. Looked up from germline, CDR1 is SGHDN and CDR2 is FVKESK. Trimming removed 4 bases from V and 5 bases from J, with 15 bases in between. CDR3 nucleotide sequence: TGTGCCAGCAGCCCCCCCTCGGGACGCCACAATGAGCAGTTCTTC. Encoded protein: CASSPPSGRHNEQFF.